This T cell receptor (beta chain) was observed in a study of shared clonotypes between healthy human individuals (dated by TCRdb to 2019 to 2021). In terms of the full investigation: A couple of women and a few men aged 18 to 49 years were included in the cohort. Each donor's leukapheresis produced roughly between roughly 0.85 and 10 billion PBMCs. Libraries were prepared and TCR repertoires were sequenced by different laboratories using diverse techniques, in order to increase sequencing depth and limit assay-specific biases. To estimate repertoire size and how much clonotypes are shared between individuals, the study performed deep sequencing of blood TCR repertoires from roughly five healthy adults.

The CDR3 holds 13 amino acids from the cysteine to the phenylalanine. Left in the record is the CDR3 DNA by itself, 39 bases read in frame from the first base. The junction shows trimming of 5 bases on V and 3 bases on J, plus 10 bases between the germline ends. From the germline V gene, CDR1 is MGHRA and CDR2 is YSYEKL. TCR CDR3 regions were amplified from genomic DNA by multiplex PCR using the deep immunoSEQ assay. Genomic DNA extracted from each cell subset was distributed evenly over all wells of several immunoSEQ 96-well plates, and each plate served as one replicate. For unsorted PBMC, each replicate PCR was loaded with 300 ng genomic DNA, equivalent to roughly 33,000 T cell genomes. Genomic DNA from unsorted PBMC was sequenced over ten immunoSEQ deep assay plates. Purified libraries were measured with a Qubit 3.0 fluorometer, size-checked on a Bioanalyzer 2100, and measured again with the KAPA Library Quantification kit. Each immunoSEQ 96-well plate was sequenced on its own single-read 150-cycle Illumina NextSeq 550 flow cell. The authors' pipeline ran thus. The immunoSEQ output contained only junctional sequences without quality scores, so filtering could not match that applied to full-length reads. To assign V/J genes and CDR3, sequences were annotated against IMGT germline references using PyIR, a Python wrapper for IgBLAST v1.9. Reads were removed for weak V/J assignments (E-value above 1e-6), missing CDR3, stop codons, out-of-frame junctions, or ambiguous translated residues. V3J clonotypes were defined by identical inferred V gene, J gene, and CDR3 amino acid sequence. The percentage overlap between two repertoires was calculated by dividing the number of shared unique clonotypes by the size of the smaller repertoire. Repertoire richness was assessed with RTK rarefaction, the Chao1 estimator, and Recon v2.1 estimates of unobserved clonotypes. Not all clones reach the TCRdb copy of this immuneACCESS table, which keeps in-frame sequences only. Checked studies attribute under half of the gap to unresolved V genes and leave the rest unexplained. V and J calls plus clone size are reproduced from that table; the DNA served to infer D and trimming. The sample table holds about 490,000 clones, of which 65% to 85% were seen once. The leading ten clones occupy about 12% of the sample.

The donors were healthy, HIV-negative adults with no recently reported acute infections or vaccinations. Only Caucasian adults living in Nashville, Tennessee, USA were represented among the donors. In the unsorted samples, approximately 85 million PBMCs were counted, and genomic DNA was extracted using the QIAamp DNA Blood Mini kit. Blood was obtained by leukapheresis, after which PBMCs were separated by Ficoll-Histopaque density gradient centrifugation and cryopreserved in liquid nitrogen vapor phase. Study-wide findings and limitations: Because the study included a small number of donors, the genetic and exposure-history diversity represented was limited. Sampling was restricted to blood, and TCR repertoires in tissue are likely to differ from TCR repertoires in blood. Pairwise subsampling led to the expectation that sequencing depth would affect the degree of clonotype sharing among donors.

In its sample, this clone was seen a few times. There is no known antigen for this receptor. This may stem from a read error, because a much larger clone lies one nucleotide away. The chain links TRBV4-1 with TRBJ2-5; no D gene call is confident. The sequence was collected from a woman aged 40 to 50 in good health. Some clones in this sample may be carry-over from other donors' samples. Sequencing was done on a sample of PBMCs. The DNA sequence is TGCGCCAGCAGCAAAAGAATAGAAGAGACCCAGTACTTC. Translated, this is CASSKRIEETQYF.